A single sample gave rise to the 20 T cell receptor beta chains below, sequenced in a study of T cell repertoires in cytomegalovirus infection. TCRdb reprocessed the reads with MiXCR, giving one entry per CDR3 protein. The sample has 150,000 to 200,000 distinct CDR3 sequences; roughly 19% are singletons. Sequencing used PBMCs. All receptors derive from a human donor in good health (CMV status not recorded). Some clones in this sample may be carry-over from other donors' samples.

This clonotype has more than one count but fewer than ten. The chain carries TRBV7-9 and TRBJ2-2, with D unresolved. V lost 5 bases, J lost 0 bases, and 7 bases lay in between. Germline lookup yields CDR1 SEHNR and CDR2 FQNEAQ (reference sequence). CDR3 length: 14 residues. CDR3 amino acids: CASSLYANTGELFF. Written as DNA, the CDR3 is TGTGCCAGCAGCCTCTACGCGAACACCGGGGAGCTGTTTTTT. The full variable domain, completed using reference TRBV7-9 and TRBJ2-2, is DTGVSQNPRHKITKRGQNVTFRCDPISEHNRLYWYRQTLGQGPEFLTYFQNEAQLEKSRLLSDRFSAERPKGSFSTLEIQRTEQGDSAMYLCASSLYANTGELFFGEGSRLTVL.

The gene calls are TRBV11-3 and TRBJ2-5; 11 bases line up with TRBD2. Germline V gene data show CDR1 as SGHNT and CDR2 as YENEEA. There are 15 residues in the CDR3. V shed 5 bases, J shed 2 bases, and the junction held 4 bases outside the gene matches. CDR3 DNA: TGTGCCAGCAGCCAGGGACTAGCGGAGCAAGAGACCCAGTACTTC. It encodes CASSQGLAEQETQYF.

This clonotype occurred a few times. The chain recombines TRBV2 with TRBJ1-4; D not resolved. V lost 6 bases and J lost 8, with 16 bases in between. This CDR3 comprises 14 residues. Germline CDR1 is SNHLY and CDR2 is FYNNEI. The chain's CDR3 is CASRRVQLSEKLFF. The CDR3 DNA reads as TGTGCCAGCAGGAGGGTCCAGCTAAGCGAAAAACTGTTTTTT.

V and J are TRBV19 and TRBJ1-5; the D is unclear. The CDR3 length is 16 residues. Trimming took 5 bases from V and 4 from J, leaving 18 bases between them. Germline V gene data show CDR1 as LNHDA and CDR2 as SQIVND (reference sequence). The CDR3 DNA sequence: TGTGCCAGTAGTTCCCAAGGACCGACGCGAAATCAGCCCCAGCATTTT. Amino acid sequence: CASSSQGPTRNQPQHF.

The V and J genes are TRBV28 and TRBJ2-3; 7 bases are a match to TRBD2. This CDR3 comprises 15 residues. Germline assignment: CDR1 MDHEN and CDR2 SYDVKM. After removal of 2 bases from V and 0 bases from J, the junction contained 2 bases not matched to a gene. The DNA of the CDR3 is TGTGCCAGCAGTTTAGTTAGCGGGAGCACAGATACGCAGTATTTT. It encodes CASSLVSGSTDTQYF. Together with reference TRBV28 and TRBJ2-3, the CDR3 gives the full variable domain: DVKVTQSSRYLVKRTGEKVFLECVQDMDHENMFWYRQDPGLGLRLIYFSYDVKMKEKGDIPEGYSVSREKKERFSLILESASTNQTSMYLCASSLVSGSTDTQYFGPGTRLTVL.

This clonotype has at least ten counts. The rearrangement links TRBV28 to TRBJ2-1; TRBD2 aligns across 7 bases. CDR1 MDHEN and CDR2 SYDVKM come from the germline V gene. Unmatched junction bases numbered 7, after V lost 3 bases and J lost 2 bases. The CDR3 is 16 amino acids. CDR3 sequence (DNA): TGTGCCAGCAGTTTTTCCCGGGAGGACCCCTACAATGAGCAGTTCTTC. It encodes CASSFSREDPYNEQFF.

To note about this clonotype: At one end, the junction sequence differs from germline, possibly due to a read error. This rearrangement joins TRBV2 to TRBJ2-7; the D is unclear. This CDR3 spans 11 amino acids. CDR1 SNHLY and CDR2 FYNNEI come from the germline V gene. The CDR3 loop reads CPSSSTYEQYF. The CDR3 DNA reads TGTCCCAGCAGTAGCACCTACGAGCAGTACTTC.

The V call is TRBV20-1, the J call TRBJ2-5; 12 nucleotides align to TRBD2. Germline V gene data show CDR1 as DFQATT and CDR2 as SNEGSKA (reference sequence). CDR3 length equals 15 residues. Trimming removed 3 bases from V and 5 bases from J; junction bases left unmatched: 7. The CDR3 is CSARVLAGGRETQYF. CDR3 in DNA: TGCAGTGCTAGGGTCCTAGCGGGGGGGCGGGAGACCCAGTACTTC.

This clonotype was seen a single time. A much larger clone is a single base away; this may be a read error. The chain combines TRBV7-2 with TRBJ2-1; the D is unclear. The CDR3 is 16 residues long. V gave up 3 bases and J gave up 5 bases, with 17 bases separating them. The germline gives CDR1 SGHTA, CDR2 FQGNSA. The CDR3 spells CASSFLPPPLDNEQFF. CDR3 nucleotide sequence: TGTGCCAGCAGCTTCCTCCCCCCCCCCCTGGACAATGAGCAGTTCTTC.

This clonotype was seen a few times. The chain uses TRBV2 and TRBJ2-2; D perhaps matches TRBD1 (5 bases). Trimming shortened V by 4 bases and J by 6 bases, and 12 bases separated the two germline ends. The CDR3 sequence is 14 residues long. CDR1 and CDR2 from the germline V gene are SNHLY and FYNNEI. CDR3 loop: CASSVGLAPGELFF. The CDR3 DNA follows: TGTGCCAGCAGTGTGGGGCTGGCCCCCGGGGAGCTGTTTTTT.

The CDR3 DNA reads as TGTGCCAGCGCCCTCAGGGACTCAGTCCAAGAGACCCAGTACTTC. Translation gives CASALRDSVQETQYF. This chain uses TRBV28 with TRBJ2-5; a possible D gene is TRBD2 (6 bases). V dropped 8 bases and J dropped 1 base, with 17 bases sitting between them. The CDR3 is 15 amino acids. Germline V gene sequence: CDR1 MDHEN, CDR2 SYDVKM.

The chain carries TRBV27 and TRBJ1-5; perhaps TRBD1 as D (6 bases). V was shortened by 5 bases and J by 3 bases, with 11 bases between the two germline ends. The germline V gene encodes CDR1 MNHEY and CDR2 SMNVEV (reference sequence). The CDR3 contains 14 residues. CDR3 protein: CASSAQGTNQPQHF. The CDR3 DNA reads TGTGCCAGCAGTGCACAGGGAACCAATCAGCCCCAGCATTTT.

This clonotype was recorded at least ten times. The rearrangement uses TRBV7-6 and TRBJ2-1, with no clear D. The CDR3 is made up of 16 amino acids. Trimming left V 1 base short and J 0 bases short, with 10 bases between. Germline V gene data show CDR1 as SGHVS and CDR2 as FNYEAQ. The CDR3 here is CASSLGTRSSYNEQFF. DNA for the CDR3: TGTGCCAGCAGCTTAGGAACGCGTTCCTCCTACAATGAGCAGTTCTTC.

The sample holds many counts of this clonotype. CDR3 sequence reads: CASIQTEMNTEAFF. In DNA form, the CDR3 reads TGTGCCAGCATCCAGACGGAGATGAACACTGAAGCTTTCTTT. V is TRBV6-1 and J is TRBJ1-1; the D is unclear. The CDR3 covers 14 residues. Germline assignment: CDR1 MNHNS and CDR2 SASEGT. Trimming pared 7 bases from V and 0 bases from J, leaving 12 bases between.

The CDR3 nucleotides read TGTGCCAGTAGTATAGTAGGGGGACGCTCTGGGGCCAACGTCCTGACTTTC. Its protein is CASSIVGGRSGANVLTF. The chain joins TRBV19 to TRBJ2-6; possibly TRBD1 for D (6 bases). Trimming removed 1 base from V and 0 bases from J, with 10 bases in between. The CDR3 spans 17 residues. From germline, CDR1 is LNHDA and CDR2 SQIVND (reference sequence).

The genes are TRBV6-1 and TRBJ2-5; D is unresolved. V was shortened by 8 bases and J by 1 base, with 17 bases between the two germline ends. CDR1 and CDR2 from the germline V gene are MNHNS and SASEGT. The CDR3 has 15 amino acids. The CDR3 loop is CASGYSPSPQETQYF. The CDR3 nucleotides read TGTGCCAGCGGGTACTCACCCTCTCCCCAAGAGACCCAGTACTTC.

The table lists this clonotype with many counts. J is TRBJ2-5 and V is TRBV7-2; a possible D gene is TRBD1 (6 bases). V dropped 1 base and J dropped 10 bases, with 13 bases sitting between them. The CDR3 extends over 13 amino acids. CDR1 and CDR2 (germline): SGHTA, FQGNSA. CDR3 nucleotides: TGTGCCAGCAGCTTAGGGGGGCAGAGGGACCAGTACTTC. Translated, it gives CASSLGGQRDQYF.

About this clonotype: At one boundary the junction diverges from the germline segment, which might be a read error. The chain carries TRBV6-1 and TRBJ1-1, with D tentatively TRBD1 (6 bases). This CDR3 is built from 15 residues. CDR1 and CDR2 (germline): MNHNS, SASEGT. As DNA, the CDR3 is TGTGCCGGCAGTTATGGAGGGGGGAGTAACACTGAAGCTTTCTTT. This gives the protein CAGSYGGGSNTEAFF.

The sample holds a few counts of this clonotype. CDR3 coding DNA: TGTGCCAGCAGCCAAACCCACAATGAGCAGTTCTTC. Translated, it gives CASSQTHNEQFF. The chain is built from TRBV3-1 and TRBJ2-1; no clear D gene. Germline loops: CDR1 LGHDT, CDR2 YNNKEL (reference sequence). Trimming pared 2 bases from V and 5 bases from J, leaving 4 bases between. The length of the CDR3 is 12 residues.

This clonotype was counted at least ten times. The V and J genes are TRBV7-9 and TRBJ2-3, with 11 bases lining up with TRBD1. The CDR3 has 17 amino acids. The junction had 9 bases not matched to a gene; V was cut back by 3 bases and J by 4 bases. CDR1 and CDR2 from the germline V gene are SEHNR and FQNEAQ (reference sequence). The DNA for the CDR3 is TGTGCCAGCAGCTTCTTTTCCGGGACAGGGGGTTCAGATACGCAGTATTTT. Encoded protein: CASSFFSGTGGSDTQYF.